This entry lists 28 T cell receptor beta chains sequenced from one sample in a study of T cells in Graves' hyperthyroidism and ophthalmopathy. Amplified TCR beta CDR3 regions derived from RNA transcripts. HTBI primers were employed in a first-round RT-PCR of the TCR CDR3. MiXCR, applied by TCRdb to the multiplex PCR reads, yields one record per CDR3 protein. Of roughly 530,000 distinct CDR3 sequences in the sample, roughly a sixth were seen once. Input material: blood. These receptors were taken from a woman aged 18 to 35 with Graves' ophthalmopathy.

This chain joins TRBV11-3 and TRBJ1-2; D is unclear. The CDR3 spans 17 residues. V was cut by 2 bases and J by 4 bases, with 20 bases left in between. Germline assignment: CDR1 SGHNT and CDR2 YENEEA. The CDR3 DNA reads TGTGCCAGCAGCTTATGGCCTCATTCGAAAGTGCCCTATGGCTACACCTTC. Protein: CASSLWPHSKVPYGYTF.

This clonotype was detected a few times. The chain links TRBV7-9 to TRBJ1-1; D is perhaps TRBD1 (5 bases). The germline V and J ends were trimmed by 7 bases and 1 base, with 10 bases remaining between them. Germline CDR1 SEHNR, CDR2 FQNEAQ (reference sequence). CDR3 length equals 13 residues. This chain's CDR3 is CASNLQENTEAFF. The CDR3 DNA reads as TGTGCCAGCAACCTACAGGAGAACACTGAAGCTTTCTTT.

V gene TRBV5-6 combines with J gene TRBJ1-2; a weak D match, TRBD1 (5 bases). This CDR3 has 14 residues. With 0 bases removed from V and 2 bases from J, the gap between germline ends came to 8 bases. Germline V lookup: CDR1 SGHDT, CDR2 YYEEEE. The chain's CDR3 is CASSLVGVNYGYTF. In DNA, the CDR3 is TGTGCCAGCAGCTTGGTAGGGGTAAACTATGGCTACACCTTC. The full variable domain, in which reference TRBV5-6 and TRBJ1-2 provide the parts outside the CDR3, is DAGVTQSPTHLIKTRGQQVTLRCSPKSGHDTVSWYQQALGQGPQFIFQYYEEEERQRGNFPDRFSGHQFPNYSSELNVNALLLGDSALYLCASSLVGVNYGYTFGSGTRLTVV.

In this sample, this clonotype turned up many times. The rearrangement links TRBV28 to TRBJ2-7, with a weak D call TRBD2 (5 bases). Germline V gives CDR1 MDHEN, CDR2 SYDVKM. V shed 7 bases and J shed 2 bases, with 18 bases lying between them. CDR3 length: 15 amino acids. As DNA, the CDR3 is TGTGCCAGCACTAGCCCCTCCGAGGGAGCCTACGAGCAGTACTTC. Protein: CASTSPSEGAYEQYF.

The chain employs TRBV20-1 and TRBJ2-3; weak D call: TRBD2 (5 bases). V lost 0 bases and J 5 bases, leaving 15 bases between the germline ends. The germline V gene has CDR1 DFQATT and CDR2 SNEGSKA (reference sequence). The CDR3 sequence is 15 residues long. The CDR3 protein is CSAREQDFLRDTQYF. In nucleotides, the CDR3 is TGCAGTGCTAGAGAGCAGGACTTCCTTAGAGATACGCAGTATTTT.

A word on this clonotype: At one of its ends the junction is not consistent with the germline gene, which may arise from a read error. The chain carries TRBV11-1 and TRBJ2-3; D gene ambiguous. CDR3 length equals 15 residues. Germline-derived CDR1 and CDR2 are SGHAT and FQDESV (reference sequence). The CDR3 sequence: CASSEVAQPTDTQYF. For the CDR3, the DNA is TGCGCCAGCAGTGAGGTCGCCCAACCCACAGATACGCAGTATTTT.

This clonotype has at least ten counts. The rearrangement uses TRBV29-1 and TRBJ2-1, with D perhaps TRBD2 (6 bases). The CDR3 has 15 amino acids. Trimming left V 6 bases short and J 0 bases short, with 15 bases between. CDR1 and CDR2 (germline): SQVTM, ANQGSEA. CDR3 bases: TGCAGCGTCCCCAGGGACTTCTCCTCCTACAATGAGCAGTTCTTC. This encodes CSVPRDFSSYNEQFF.

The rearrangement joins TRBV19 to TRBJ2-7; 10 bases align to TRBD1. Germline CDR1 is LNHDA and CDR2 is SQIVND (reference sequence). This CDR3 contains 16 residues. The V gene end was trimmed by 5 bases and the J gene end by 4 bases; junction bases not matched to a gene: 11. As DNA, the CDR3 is TGTGCCAGTAGTCGCTCCGGGACAGGGGCCCCATACGAGCAGTACTTC. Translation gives CASSRSGTGAPYEQYF.

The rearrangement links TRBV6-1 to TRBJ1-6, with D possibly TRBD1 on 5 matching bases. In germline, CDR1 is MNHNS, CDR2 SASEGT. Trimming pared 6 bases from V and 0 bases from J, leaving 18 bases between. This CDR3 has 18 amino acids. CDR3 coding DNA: TGTGCCAGCAGCAGGGAACACCTTCGGAGCTCCTATAATTCACCCCTCCACTTT. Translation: CASSREHLRSSYNSPLHF.

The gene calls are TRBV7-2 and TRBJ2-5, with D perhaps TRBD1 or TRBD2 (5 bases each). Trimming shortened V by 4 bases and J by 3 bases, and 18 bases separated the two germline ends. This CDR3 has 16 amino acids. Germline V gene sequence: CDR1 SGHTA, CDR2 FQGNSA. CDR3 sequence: CASSSRGGLKEETQYF. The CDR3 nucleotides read TGTGCCAGCAGCTCACGGGGCGGCCTAAAAGAAGAGACCCAGTACTTC.

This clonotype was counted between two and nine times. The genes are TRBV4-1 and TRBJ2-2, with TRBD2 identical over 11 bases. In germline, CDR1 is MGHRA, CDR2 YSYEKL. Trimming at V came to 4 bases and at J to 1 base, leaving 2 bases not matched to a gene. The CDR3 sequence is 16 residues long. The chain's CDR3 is CASSPSGGLNTGELFF. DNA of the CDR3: TGCGCCAGCAGCCCTAGCGGGGGGTTGAACACCGGGGAGCTGTTTTTT.

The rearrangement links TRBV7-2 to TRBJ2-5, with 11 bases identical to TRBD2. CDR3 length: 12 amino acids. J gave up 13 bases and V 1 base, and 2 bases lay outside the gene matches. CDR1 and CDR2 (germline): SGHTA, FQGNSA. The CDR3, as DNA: TGTGCCAGCAGCTTAGATACTAGCGGGAGGTACTTC. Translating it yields CASSLDTSGRYF.

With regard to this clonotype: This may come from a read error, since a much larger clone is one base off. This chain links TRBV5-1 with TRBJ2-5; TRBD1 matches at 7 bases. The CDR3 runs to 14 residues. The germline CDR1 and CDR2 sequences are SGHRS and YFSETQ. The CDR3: CAGSFYRGQETQYF. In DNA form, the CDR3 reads TGCGCCGGCAGCTTCTACAGGGGACAAGAGACCCAGTACTTC.

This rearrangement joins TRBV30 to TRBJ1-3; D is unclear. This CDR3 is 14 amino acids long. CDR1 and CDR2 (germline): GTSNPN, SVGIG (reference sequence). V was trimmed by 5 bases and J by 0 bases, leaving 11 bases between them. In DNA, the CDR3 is TGTGCCTGGGGAAAACATAGCTCTGGAAACACCATATATTTT. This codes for CAWGKHSSGNTIYF.

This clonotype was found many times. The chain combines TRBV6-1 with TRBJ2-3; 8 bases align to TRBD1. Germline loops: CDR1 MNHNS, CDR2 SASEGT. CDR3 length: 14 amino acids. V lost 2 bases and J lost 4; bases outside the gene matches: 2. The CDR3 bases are TGTGCCAGCAGTGAACAGGGGGCGGCAGATACGCAGTATTTT. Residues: CASSEQGAADTQYF.

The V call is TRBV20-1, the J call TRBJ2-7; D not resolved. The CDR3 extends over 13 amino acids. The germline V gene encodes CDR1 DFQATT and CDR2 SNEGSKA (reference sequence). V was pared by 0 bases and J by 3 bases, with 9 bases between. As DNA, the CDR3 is TGCAGTGCTAGAGAACGTATTAGCTACGAGCAGTACTTC. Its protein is CSARERISYEQYF.

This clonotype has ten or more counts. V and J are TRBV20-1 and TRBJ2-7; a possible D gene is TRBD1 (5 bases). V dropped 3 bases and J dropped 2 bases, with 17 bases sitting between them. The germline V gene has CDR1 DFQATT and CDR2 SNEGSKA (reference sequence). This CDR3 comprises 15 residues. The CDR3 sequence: CSASARALSAYEQYF. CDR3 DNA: TGCAGTGCTAGCGCCAGGGCTTTATCCGCCTACGAGCAGTACTTC.

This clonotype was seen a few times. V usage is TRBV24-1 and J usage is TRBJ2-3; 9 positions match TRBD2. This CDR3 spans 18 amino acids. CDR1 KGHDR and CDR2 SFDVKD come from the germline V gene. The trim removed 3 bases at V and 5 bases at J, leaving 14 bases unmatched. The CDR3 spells CATSDPDWREGLGDTQYF. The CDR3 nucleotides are TGTGCCACCAGTGATCCGGACTGGCGGGAGGGCCTCGGAGATACGCAGTATTTT.

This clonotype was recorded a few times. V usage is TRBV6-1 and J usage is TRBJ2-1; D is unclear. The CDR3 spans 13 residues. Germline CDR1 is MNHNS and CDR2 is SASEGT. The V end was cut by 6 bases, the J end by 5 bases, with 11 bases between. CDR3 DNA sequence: TGTGCCAGCAGCCGTCCGACACACAATGAGCAGTTCTTC. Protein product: CASSRPTHNEQFF.

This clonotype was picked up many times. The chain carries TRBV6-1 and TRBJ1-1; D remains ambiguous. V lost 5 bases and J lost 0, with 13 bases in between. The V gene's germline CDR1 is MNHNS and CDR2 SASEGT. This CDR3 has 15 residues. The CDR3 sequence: CASSYHVGLNTEAFF. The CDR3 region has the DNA TGTGCCAGCAGTTATCACGTCGGCCTGAACACTGAAGCTTTCTTT.

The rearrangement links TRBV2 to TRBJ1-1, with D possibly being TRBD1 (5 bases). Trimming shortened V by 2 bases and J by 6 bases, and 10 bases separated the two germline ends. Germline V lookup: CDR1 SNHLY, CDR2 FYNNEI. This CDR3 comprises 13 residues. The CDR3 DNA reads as TGTGCCAGCAGTGAACAGGGCAACCCTGAAGCTTTCTTT. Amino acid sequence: CASSEQGNPEAFF. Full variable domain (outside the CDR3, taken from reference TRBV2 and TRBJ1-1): EPEVTQTPSHQVTQMGQEVILRCVPISNHLYFYWYRQILGQKVEFLVSFYNNEISEKSEIFDDQFSVERPDGSNFTLKIRSTKLEDSAMYFCASSEQGNPEAFFGQGTRLTVV.

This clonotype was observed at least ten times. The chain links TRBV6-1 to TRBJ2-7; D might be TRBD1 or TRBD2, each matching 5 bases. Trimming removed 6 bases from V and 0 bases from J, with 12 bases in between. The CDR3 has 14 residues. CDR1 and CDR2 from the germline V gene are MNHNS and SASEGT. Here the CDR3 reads CASRYGTSSYEQYF. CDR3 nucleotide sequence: TGTGCCAGCAGATATGGGACGTCCTCCTACGAGCAGTACTTC.

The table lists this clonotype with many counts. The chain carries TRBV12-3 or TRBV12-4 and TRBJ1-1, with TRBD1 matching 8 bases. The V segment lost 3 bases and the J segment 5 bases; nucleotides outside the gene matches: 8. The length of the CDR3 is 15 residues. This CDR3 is CASSFSGGAGTEAFF. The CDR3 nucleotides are TGTGCCAGCAGTTTCTCAGGGGGCGCGGGAACTGAAGCTTTCTTT.

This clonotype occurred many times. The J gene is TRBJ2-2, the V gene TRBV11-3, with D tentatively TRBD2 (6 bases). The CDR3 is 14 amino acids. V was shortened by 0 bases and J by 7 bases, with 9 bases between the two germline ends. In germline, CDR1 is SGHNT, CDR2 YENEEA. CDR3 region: CASSLDRGGGELFF. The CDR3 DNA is TGTGCCAGCAGCTTAGATCGGGGAGGCGGGGAGCTGTTTTTT.

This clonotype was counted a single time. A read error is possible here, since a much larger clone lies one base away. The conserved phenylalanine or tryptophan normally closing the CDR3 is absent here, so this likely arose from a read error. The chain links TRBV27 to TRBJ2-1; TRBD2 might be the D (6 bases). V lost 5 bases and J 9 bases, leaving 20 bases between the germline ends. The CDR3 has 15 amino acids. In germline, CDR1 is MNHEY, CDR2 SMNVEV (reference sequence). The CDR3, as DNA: TGTGCCAGCAGTCCCCCGACTAGTGTAGGGATTGAGCAGTTCCTC. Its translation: CASSPPTSVGIEQFL.

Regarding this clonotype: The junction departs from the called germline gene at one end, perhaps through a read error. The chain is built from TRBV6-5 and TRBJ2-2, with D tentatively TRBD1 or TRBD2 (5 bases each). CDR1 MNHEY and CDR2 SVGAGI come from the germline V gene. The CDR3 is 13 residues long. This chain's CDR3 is CASCYSRAGRLFF. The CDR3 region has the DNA TGTGCCAGCTGTTACTCGAGGGCAGGGAGATTGTTTTTT.

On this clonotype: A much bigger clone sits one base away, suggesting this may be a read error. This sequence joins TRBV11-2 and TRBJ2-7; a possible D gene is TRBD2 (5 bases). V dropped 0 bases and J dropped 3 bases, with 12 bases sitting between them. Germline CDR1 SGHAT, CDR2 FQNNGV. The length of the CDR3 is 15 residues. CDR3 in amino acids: CASSLDYGERYEQYF. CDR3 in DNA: TGTGCCAGCAGCTTAGATTACGGGGAGCGCTACGAGCAGTACTTC.

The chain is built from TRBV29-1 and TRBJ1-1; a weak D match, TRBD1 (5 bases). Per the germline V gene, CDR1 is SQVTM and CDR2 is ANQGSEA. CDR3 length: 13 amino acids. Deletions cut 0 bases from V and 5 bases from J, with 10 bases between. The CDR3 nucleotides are TGCAGCGTTGAAGAGGGACCGGGGACTGAAGCTTTCTTT. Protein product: CSVEEGPGTEAFF.